This TCR beta chain is from a study of early T cells in non-severe SARS-CoV-2 infection. Turning to the study itself: Sequencing was performed on bulk RNA from unsorted whole blood, leaving chains unpaired.

The germline V gene encodes CDR1 ENHRY and CDR2 SYGVKD. V was trimmed by 3 bases and J by 0 bases, leaving 12 bases between them. This CDR3 is 16 amino acids long. Attachment of unique molecular identifiers was made to individual cDNA molecules. TCRdb called the 5' RACE reads again in MiXCR, with one record for every CDR3 protein. The sample has some 80,000 distinct CDR3 sequences; approximately 12% are singletons. The chain carries TRBV10-3 and TRBJ2-1; tentative D call: TRBD1 (5 bases). This specimen consisted of whole blood, obtained at baseline. The receptor's source is an adult who was a healthcare worker with PCR-confirmed SARS-CoV-2 infection or an uninfected control (not recorded which). The donor label of this sample is uncertain. As DNA, the CDR3 is TGTGCCATCAGTGAATTTCGTCAGGGCTCCTACAATGAGCAGTTCTTC. This codes for CAISEFRQGSYNEQFF.